Listed here is a single T cell receptor (beta chain). Its antigen is as yet unknown. This sample is drawn from a study of vaccination and CD4 T cells after COVID-19. CDR3 length: 13 amino acids. V shed 3 bases and J shed 4 bases, with 9 bases lying between them. The germline V gene encodes CDR1 MDHEN and CDR2 SYDVKM. Sample treatment: roughly 11-day PBMC culture with coronavirus spike peptide pools or control peptides (ViraFEST assay). According to the study, CD4+ T cells from the unexposed donor were gathered ahead of the COVID-19 pandemic (2011-2018). With the Oncomine TCR Beta short-read assay, DNA from cultured CD4+ T cells was sequenced. It was cultured CD4+ T cells from which genomic DNA was extracted. TCRdb independently ran MiXCR on the PCR reads; one entry per CDR3 protein. The data hold roughly 7,600 distinct CDR3 sequences, with 25% to 35% observed a single time.

This chain uses TRBV28 with TRBJ1-2; D is unclear. The material sequenced was CD4+ T cells from blood, cultured in vitro. The receptor comes from a human donor in good health. CDR3 loop: CASSFGTGYGYTF. The CDR3 DNA sequence: TGTGCCAGCAGTTTTGGCACTGGCTATGGCTACACCTTC.